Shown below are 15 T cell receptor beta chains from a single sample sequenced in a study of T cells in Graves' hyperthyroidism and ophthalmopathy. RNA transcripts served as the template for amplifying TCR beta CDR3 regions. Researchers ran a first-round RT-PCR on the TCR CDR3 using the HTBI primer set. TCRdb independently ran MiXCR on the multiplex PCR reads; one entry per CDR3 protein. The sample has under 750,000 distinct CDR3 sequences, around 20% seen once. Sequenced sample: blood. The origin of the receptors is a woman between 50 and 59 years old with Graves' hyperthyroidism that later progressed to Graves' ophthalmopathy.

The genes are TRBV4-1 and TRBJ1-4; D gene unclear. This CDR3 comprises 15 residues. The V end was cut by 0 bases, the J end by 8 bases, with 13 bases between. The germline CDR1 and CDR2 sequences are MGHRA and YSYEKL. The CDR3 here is CASSQEGRKREKLFF. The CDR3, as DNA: TGCGCCAGCAGCCAAGAGGGCAGGAAGAGGGAAAAACTGTTTTTT.

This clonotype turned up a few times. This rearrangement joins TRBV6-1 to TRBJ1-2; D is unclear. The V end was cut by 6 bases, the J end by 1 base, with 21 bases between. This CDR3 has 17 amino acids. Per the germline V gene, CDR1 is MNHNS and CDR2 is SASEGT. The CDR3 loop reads CASSSWMGRPFNYGYTF. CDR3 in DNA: TGTGCCAGCAGCTCTTGGATGGGGAGACCCTTTAACTATGGCTACACCTTC.

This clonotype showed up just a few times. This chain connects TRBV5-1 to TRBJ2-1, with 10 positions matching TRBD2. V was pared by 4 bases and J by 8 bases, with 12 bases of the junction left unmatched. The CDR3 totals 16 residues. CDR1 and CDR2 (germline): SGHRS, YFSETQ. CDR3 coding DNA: TGCGCCAGCAGCCGGGAGAAGCGGGGGGGCGTGGATGAGCAGTTCTTC. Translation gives CASSREKRGGVDEQFF.

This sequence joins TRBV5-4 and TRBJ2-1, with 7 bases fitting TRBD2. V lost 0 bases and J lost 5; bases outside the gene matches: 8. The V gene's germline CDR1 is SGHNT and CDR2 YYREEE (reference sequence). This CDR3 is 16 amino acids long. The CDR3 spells CASSLAPGTINNEQFF. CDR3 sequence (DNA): TGTGCCAGCAGCTTGGCCCCCGGGACTATAAACAATGAGCAGTTCTTC.

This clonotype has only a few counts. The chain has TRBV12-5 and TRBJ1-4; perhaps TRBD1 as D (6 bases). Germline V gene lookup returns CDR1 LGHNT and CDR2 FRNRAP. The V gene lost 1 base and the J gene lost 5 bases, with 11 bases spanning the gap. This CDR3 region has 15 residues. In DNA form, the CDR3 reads TGTGCTAGTGGTTTGGACGGGACACAAAATGAAAAACTGTTTTTT. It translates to CASGLDGTQNEKLFF. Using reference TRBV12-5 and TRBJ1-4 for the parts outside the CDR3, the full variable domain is DARVTQTPRHKVTEMGQEVTMRCQPILGHNTVFWYRQTMMQGLELLAYFRNRAPLDDSGMPKDRFSAEMPDATLATLKIQPSEPRDSAVYFCASGLDGTQNEKLFFGSGTQLSVL.

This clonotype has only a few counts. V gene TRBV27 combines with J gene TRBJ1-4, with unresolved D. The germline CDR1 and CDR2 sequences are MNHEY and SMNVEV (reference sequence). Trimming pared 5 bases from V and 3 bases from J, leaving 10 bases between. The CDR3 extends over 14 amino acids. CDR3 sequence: CASSQRPANEKLFF. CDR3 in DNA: TGTGCCAGCAGTCAACGACCTGCTAATGAAAAACTGTTTTTT.

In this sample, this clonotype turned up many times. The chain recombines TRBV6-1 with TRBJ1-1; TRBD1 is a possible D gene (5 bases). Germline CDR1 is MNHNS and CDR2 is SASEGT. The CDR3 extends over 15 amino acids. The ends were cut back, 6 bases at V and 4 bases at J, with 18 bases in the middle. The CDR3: CASRPRRGRSTEAFF. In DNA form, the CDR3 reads TGTGCCAGCAGACCGAGGAGGGGTAGAAGCACTGAAGCTTTCTTT.

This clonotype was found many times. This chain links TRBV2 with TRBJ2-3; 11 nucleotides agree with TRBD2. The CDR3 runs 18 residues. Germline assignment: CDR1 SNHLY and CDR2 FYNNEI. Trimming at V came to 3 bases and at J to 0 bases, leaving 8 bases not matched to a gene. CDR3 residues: CASSDPGLAEPSTDTQYF. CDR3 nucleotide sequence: TGTGCCAGCAGTGATCCGGGACTAGCGGAACCTAGCACAGATACGCAGTATTTT.

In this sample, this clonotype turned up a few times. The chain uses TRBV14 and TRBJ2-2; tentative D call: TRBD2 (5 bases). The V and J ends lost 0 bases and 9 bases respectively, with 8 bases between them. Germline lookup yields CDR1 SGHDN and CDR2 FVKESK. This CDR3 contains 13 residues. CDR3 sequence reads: CASSQDLARELFF. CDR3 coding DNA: TGTGCCAGCAGCCAAGACCTAGCCCGGGAGCTGTTTTTT.

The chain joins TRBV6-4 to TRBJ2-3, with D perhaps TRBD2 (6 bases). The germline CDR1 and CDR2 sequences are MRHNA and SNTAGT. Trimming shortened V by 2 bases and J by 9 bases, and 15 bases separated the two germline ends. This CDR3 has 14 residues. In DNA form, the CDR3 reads TGTGCCAGCAGTGACGGTCTGCGGGGAGGCACGCAGTATTTT. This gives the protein CASSDGLRGGTQYF.

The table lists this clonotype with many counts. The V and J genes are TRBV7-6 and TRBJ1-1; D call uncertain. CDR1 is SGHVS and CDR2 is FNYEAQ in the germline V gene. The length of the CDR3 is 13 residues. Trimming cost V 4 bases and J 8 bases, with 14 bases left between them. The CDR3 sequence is CASSSGRLPEAFF. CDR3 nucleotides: TGTGCCAGCAGCTCTGGCAGGCTCCCCGAAGCTTTCTTT.

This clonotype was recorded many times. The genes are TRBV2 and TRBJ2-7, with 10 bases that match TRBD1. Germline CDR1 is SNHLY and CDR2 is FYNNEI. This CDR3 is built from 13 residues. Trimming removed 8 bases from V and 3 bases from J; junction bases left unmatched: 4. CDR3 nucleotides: TGTGCCAGCGAAGACAGGGGGCTCTACGAGCAGTACTTC. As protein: CASEDRGLYEQYF.

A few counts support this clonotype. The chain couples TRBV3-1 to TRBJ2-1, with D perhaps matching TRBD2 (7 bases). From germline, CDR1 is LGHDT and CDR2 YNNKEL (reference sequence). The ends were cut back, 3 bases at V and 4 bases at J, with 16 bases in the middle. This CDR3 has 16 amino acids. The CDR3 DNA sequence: TGTGCCAGCAGCCACTTTGGGAGGGGGAGGTACAATGAGCAGTTCTTC. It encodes CASSHFGRGRYNEQFF.

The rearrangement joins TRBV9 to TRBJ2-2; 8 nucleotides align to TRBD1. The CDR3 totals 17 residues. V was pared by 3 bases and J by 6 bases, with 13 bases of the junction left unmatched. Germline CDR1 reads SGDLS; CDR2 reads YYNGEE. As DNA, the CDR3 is TGTGCCAGCAGCGGCAGACAGGGGTGGATAATGTCCGGGGAGCTGTTTTTT. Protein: CASSGRQGWIMSGELFF.

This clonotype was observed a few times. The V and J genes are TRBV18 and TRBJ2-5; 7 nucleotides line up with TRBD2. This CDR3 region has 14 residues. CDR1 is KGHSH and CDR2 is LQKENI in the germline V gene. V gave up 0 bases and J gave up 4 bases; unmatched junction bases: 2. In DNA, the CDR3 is TGTGCCAGCTCACCACCAGCTAGCGGAGAGACCCAGTACTTC. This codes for CASSPPASGETQYF.